A selection of T cell receptor beta chains follows, all from one sample in a study of blood T cell repertoires in COVID-19. The protocol was immunoSEQ multiplex PCR, while the TCRdb copy is restricted to in-frame clones and leaves out a portion. In the table there are a few hundred thousand clones, about 86% of which are singletons. The sequenced material came from peripheral blood. The receptors stem from a man in his sixties with acute or convalescent COVID-19. Both conserved end residues are part of each CDR3. D genes are given only for firm matches. Size tells how often a clone was seen (once, few, many) or the class of an expanded clone, and some rows leave it out.

j_call d_call v_call clone_size cdr3_aa cdr3_nt
TRBJ1-2 . TRBV20-1 . CSASPLGQSGYTF TGCAGTGCTAGTCCCCTCGGACAATCTGGCTACACCTTC
TRBJ2-1 . TRBV27 once CASSLELASPEQFF TGTGCCAGCAGTTTAGAGCTCGCGAGTCCTGAGCAGTTCTTC
TRBJ2-7 . TRBV28 few CASTIEFAYEQYF TGTGCCAGCACCATCGAGTTCGCATACGAGCAGTACTTC
TRBJ1-5 . TRBV19 . CASTSRGHSNQPQHF TGTGCCAGTACCTCCAGGGGTCATAGCAATCAGCCCCAGCATTTT
TRBJ2-7 TRBD1 TRBV7-8 . CASSLGQGLYEQYF TGTGCCAGCAGCTTGGGACAGGGTCTCTACGAGCAGTACTTC
TRBJ1-2 . TRBV5-4 . CASSYRDASYGYTF TGTGCCAGCAGCTACAGGGACGCTTCTTATGGCTACACCTTC
TRBJ2-5 TRBD2 TRBV5-1 . CASTMRGGGRAEETQYF TGCGCCAGCACTATGAGAGGCGGCGGGAGGGCCGAAGAGACCCAGTACTTC
TRBJ1-5 . TRBV7-9 few CASSKLQPQHF TGTGCCAGCAGCAAACTGCAGCCCCAGCATTTT
TRBJ1-4 . TRBV30 . CAWSRARNEKLFF TGTGCCTGGAGCAGGGCACGTAATGAAAAACTGTTTTTT
TRBJ1-6 TRBD1 TRBV15 . CATSMYTGAVSYNSPLHF TGTGCCACCAGCATGTACACAGGGGCGGTCTCCTATAATTCACCCCTCCACTTT
TRBJ2-1 TRBD2 TRBV5-4 . CASSRPSQGLPGNEQFF TGTGCCAGCAGCCGCCCGTCGCAGGGACTACCTGGCAATGAGCAGTTCTTC
TRBJ2-7 TRBD2 TRBV7-2 . CASSLALAGVHEQYF TGTGCCAGCAGCTTAGCATTAGCGGGAGTTCACGAGCAGTACTTC
TRBJ2-5 . TRBV7-2 . CASSFFAPVETQYF TGTGCCAGCAGCTTTTTCGCTCCGGTGGAGACCCAGTACTTC
TRBJ2-2 . TRBV6-2/TRBV6-3 . CASSTRGRWANTGELFF TGTGCCAGCAGCACCAGAGGGAGGTGGGCGAACACCGGGGAGCTGTTTTTT
TRBJ2-7 TRBD1 TRBV9 . CASSMRQGGDEQYF TGTGCCAGCAGCATGCGACAGGGGGGCGACGAGCAGTACTTC
TRBJ1-2 . TRBV5-1 . CASSLDGGSGYTF TGCGCCAGCAGCCTGGACGGGGGGAGTGGCTACACCTTC
TRBJ2-5 TRBD1 TRBV7-6 . CASSLTGTEQETQYF TGTGCCAGCAGTTTGACCGGGACAGAACAAGAGACCCAGTACTTC
TRBJ2-1 TRBD2 TRBV20-1 once CSASALAVQFF TGCAGTGCTAGCGCTCTAGCGGTGCAGTTCTTC
TRBJ2-1 TRBD1 TRBV7-9 many CASSLDDRGRLNEQFF TGTGCCAGCAGCTTGGACGACAGGGGGCGCCTCAATGAGCAGTTCTTC
TRBJ1-1 . TRBV5-4 . CASSLKQGWGTEAFF TGTGCCAGCAGCTTGAAACAGGGTTGGGGCACTGAAGCTTTCTTT
TRBJ2-2 TRBD2 TRBV9 . CASSAQTSGTAGELFF TGTGCCAGCAGCGCCCAGACTAGCGGGACGGCCGGGGAGCTGTTTTTT
TRBJ2-7 TRBD2 TRBV2 . CASKSSGLAYEQYF TGTGCCAGCAAGAGTAGCGGGCTTGCCTACGAGCAGTACTTC
TRBJ2-1 . TRBV3-1/TRBV3-2 . CASRRSGGNEQFF TGTGCCAGCAGGAGAAGTGGCGGCAATGAGCAGTTCTTC
TRBJ1-6 . TRBV10-3 . CAISDGQGRDSPLHF TGTGCCATCAGTGACGGGCAGGGCCGGGATTCACCCCTCCACTTT
TRBJ2-3 TRBD2 TRBV9 . CASSVRGTSSADTQYF TGTGCCAGCAGCGTGAGGGGGACTAGCTCGGCAGATACGCAGTATTTT
TRBJ2-7 . TRBV5-5 . CASSLAVGSPYEQYF TGTGCCAGCAGCTTGGCCGTCGGGTCCCCCTACGAGCAGTACTTC
TRBJ1-6 . TRBV7-2 . CASSLPSSPLHF TGTGCCAGCAGCTTACCTTCTTCACCCCTCCACTTT
TRBJ2-1 TRBD1 TRBV3-1/TRBV3-2 . CASSQPAGTDNEQFF TGTGCCAGCAGCCAACCGGCCGGGACAGACAATGAGCAGTTCTTC
TRBJ2-7 TRBD2 TRBV9 once CASSGGGPGPNEQYF TGTGCCAGCAGTGGGGGGGGACCAGGGCCGAACGAGCAGTACTTC
TRBJ2-7 . TRBV4-1 . CASSQRGSLSYEQYF TGCGCCAGCAGCCAACGCGGTAGTCTCTCCTACGAGCAGTACTTC